The source of this T cell receptor (beta chain) is a study of cytomegalovirus exposure and HLA in healthy donors. From germline, CDR1 is MGHRA and CDR2 YSYEKL. Unmatched junction bases numbered 9, after V lost 1 base and J lost 3 bases. The CDR3 has 18 residues. The PCR contained 60 Vbeta and 13 Jbeta primers. Only in-frame clones appear in the TCRdb table, and some are missing; sequencing was by immunoSEQ multiplex PCR. This sample has approximately 130,000 clones, with about 77% found just once. The V and J genes are TRBV4-1 and TRBJ2-6, with 7 bases aligning to TRBD1. The sequencing input was PBMCs. This sequence was found in a man aged 50-60 years in good health and CMV-seronegative. The CDR3 nucleotides are TGCGCCAGCAGCCAAGGGGCAGGGGGATTGGTTGGGGCCAACGTCCTGACTTTC. This translates into CASSQGAGGLVGANVLTF.